This TCR beta chain derives from a study of cytomegalovirus exposure and HLA in healthy donors. Findings and caveats of the study: Cytomegalovirus-associated status was assigned to about 180 TCR beta chains.

Details on this clone: Its specificity is not known.

Data came from immunoSEQ multiplex PCR; TCRdb stores just in-frame clones and leaves some out. The sample shows approximately 160,000 clones, 75% to 90% of them seen only once. CDR3 length: 16 amino acids. Trimming removed 1 base from V and 3 bases from J; junction bases left unmatched: 6. Per the germline V gene, CDR1 is LGHNA and CDR2 is YNFKEQ. The rearrangement uses TRBV4-2 and TRBJ2-7, with TRBD1 matching 10 bases. The sequenced sample was PBMCs. This TCR was recovered from a woman between 18 and 29 years old in good health and CMV-seronegative. The CDR3 DNA sequence: TGTGCCAGCAGCCAAGCAGTTCGGACAGGGGGCTACGAGCAGTACTTC. Translation gives CASSQAVRTGGYEQYF.